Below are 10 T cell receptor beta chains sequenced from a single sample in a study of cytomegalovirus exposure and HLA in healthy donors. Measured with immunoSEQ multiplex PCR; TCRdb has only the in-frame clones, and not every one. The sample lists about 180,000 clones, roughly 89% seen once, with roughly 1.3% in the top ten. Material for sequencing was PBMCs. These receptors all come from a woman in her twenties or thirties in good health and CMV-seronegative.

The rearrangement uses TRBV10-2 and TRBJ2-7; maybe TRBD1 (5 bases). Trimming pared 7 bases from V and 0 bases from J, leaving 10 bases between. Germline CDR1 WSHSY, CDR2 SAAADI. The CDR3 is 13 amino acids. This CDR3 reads CASISDNSYEQYF. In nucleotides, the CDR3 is TGCGCCAGCATTTCGGACAACTCCTACGAGCAGTACTTC.

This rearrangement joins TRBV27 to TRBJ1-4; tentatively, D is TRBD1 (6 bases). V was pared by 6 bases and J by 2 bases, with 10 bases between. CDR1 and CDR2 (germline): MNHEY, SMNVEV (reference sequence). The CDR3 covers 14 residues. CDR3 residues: CASSRTGTNEKLFF. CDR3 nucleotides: TGTGCCAGCAGCCGAACAGGGACTAATGAAAAACTGTTTTTT. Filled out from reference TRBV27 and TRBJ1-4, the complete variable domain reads EAQVTQNPRYLITVTGKKLTVTCSQNMNHEYMSWYRQDPGLGLRQIYYSMNVEVTDKGDVPEGYKVSRKEKRNFPLILESPSPNQTSLYFCASSRTGTNEKLFFGSGTQLSVL.

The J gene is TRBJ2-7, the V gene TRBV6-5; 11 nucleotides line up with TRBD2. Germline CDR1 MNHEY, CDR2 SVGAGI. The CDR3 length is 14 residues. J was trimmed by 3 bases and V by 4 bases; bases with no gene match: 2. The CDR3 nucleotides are TGTGCCAGCAGTTGGGGGACTAGCGGCTACGAGCAGTACTTC. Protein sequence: CASSWGTSGYEQYF.

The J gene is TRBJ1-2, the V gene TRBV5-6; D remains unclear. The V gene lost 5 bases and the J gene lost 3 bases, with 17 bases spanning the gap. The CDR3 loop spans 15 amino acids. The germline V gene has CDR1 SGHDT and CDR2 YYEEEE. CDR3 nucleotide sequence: TGTGCCAGCAGAACTGGAGTCTCTATCCACTATGGCTACACCTTC. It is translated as CASRTGVSIHYGYTF.

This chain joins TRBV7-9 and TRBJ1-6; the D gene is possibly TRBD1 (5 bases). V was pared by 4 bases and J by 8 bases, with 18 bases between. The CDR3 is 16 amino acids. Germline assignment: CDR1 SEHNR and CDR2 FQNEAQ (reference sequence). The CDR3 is CASSSDDRGRDSPLHF. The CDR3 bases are TGTGCCAGCAGCTCAGACGATAGGGGTCGGGATTCACCCCTCCACTTT.

CDR3 nucleotides: TGTGCCAGCAGTAGAGACAGGGGGCTGGGTCAGCCCCAGCATTTT. Translation: CASSRDRGLGQPQHF. This chain uses TRBV6-1 with TRBJ1-5, with 10 bases that match TRBD1. Trimming at V came to 5 bases and at J to 6 bases, leaving 7 bases not matched to a gene. Germline CDR1 reads MNHNS; CDR2 reads SASEGT. The CDR3 sequence is 15 residues long.

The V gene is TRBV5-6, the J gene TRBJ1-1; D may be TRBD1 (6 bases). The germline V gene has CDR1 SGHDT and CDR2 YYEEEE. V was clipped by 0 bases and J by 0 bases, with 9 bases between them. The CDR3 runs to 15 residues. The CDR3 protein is CASSLVQGMNTEAFF. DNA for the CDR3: TGTGCCAGCAGCTTGGTCCAGGGGATGAACACTGAAGCTTTCTTT.

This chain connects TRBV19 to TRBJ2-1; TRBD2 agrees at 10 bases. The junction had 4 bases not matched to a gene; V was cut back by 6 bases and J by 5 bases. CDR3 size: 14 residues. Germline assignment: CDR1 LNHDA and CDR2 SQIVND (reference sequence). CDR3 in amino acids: CASRSSGGNNEQFF. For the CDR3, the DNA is TGTGCCAGTAGGTCTAGCGGGGGAAACAATGAGCAGTTCTTC.

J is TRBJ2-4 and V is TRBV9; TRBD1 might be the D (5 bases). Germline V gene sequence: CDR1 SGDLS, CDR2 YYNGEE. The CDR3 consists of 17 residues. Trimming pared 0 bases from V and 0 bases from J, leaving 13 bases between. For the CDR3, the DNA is TGTGCCAGCAGCGTAGACCCCCAGGGTCGAGCCAAAAACATTCAGTACTTC. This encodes CASSVDPQGRAKNIQYF.

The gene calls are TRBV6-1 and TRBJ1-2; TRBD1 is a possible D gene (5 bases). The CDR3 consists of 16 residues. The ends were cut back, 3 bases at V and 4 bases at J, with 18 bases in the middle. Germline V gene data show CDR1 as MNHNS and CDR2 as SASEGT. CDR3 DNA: TGTGCCAGCAGTGAGAGTGCATGGGGAGGGGTCTATGGCTACACCTTC. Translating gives CASSESAWGGVYGYTF.